This is a list of T cell receptor beta chains from one sample in a study of blood T cell repertoires in COVID-19. The protocol was immunoSEQ multiplex PCR, while the TCRdb copy is restricted to in-frame clones and leaves out a portion. The repertoire includes some 200,000 clones, roughly 84% of them detected once, and about 8.9% sits in the top ten. Sequenced: peripheral blood. The receptors were sampled from a man over 45 with active or convalescent COVID-19. Both conserved end residues are part of each CDR3. Fields, in order: clone size, D gene, CDR3 length, J gene, V gene, CDR3 DNA, CDR3 protein. D genes are given only for firm matches. Expanded clones get a size class; other rows say once, few or many, or leave the size out.

abundance: few
d_gene: -
len: 14
j_gene: TRBJ1-1
v_gene: TRBV28
CDR3nt: TGTGCCAGCAGTTTAAAGTTGGCAGGGATGAAAGCTTTCTTT
CDR3aa: CASSLKLAGMKAFF

abundance: -
d_gene: -
len: 13
j_gene: TRBJ1-2
v_gene: TRBV6-5
CDR3nt: TGTGCCAGCAGTTACCCCGGGGAGGGTGGCTACACCTTC
CDR3aa: CASSYPGEGGYTF

abundance: few
d_gene: TRBD1
len: 13
j_gene: TRBJ2-7
v_gene: TRBV24-1
CDR3nt: TGTGCCACCTCGACAGGGGGCTCGCACGAGCAGTACTTC
CDR3aa: CATSTGGSHEQYF

abundance: -
d_gene: TRBD1
len: 13
j_gene: TRBJ1-2
v_gene: TRBV6-5
CDR3nt: TGTGCCAGCAGTCGGACAGGGGGTTATGGCTACACCTTC
CDR3aa: CASSRTGGYGYTF

abundance: -
d_gene: -
len: 15
j_gene: TRBJ1-4
v_gene: TRBV15
CDR3nt: TGTGCCACCAGCACCACGAACGACTCTAATGAAAAACTGTTTTTT
CDR3aa: CATSTTNDSNEKLFF

abundance: -
d_gene: TRBD2
len: 16
j_gene: TRBJ2-2
v_gene: TRBV7-2
CDR3nt: TGTGCCAGCAGCAGATTAGCGGGAGACAAAACCGGGGAGCTGTTTTTT
CDR3aa: CASSRLAGDKTGELFF

abundance: -
d_gene: -
len: 16
j_gene: TRBJ2-5
v_gene: TRBV5-1
CDR3nt: TGCGCCAGCAGCCCGATTATACTCTACTTCCAAGAGACCCAGTACTTC
CDR3aa: CASSPIILYFQETQYF

abundance: few
d_gene: -
len: 15
j_gene: TRBJ2-3
v_gene: TRBV28
CDR3nt: TGTGCCAGCAGTTTTCAGGGGTTTGTTACAGATACGCAGTATTTT
CDR3aa: CASSFQGFVTDTQYF

abundance: -
d_gene: TRBD1
len: 14
j_gene: TRBJ2-3
v_gene: TRBV7-3
CDR3nt: TGTGCCAGCAGCTTAGACAGGGGTGCAGATACGCAGTATTTT
CDR3aa: CASSLDRGADTQYF

abundance: -
d_gene: -
len: 14
j_gene: TRBJ1-2
v_gene: TRBV9
CDR3nt: TGTGCCAGCAGCGTAGGCCAGTGGAACTATGGCTACACCTTC
CDR3aa: CASSVGQWNYGYTF

abundance: once
d_gene: TRBD1
len: 15
j_gene: TRBJ1-3
v_gene: TRBV7-6
CDR3nt: TGTGCCAGCAGCTCCGGACAGGGGGGTGGAAACACCATATATTTT
CDR3aa: CASSSGQGGGNTIYF

abundance: -
d_gene: -
len: 14
j_gene: TRBJ2-3
v_gene: TRBV4-3
CDR3nt: TGCGCCAGCAGCCAAGAAGACAGAGCGGATACGCAGTATTTT
CDR3aa: CASSQEDRADTQYF

abundance: -
d_gene: TRBD1
len: 16
j_gene: TRBJ2-3
v_gene: TRBV27
CDR3nt: TGTGCCAGCAGTGGACGGACAGGGGGTCAGAGGGATACGCAGTATTTT
CDR3aa: CASSGRTGGQRDTQYF

abundance: few
d_gene: -
len: 16
j_gene: TRBJ2-6
v_gene: TRBV11-1
CDR3nt: TGTGCCAGCAGCGCATTGGGTTCGGGTGGGGCCAACGTCCTGACTTTC
CDR3aa: CASSALGSGGANVLTF

abundance: many
d_gene: -
len: 14
j_gene: TRBJ1-2
v_gene: TRBV4-3
CDR3nt: TGCGCCAGCAGCCAAGACAGGGGATGGTATGGCTACACCTTC
CDR3aa: CASSQDRGWYGYTF

abundance: -
d_gene: -
len: 15
j_gene: TRBJ1-2
v_gene: TRBV4-3
CDR3nt: TGCGCCAGCAGCCAAGATCGACAGACTAACTATGGCTACACCTTC
CDR3aa: CASSQDRQTNYGYTF

abundance: once
d_gene: TRBD2
len: 15
j_gene: TRBJ2-1
v_gene: TRBV27
CDR3nt: TGTGCCAGCAGACTAGCGGGGGCCCCTTACAATGAGCAGTTCTTC
CDR3aa: CASRLAGAPYNEQFF

abundance: -
d_gene: -
len: 16
j_gene: TRBJ1-2
v_gene: TRBV27
CDR3nt: TGTGCCAGCAGTTTATCGTTTCAGGACAGTTACTATGGCTACACCTTC
CDR3aa: CASSLSFQDSYYGYTF

abundance: -
d_gene: TRBD2
len: 17
j_gene: TRBJ2-1
v_gene: TRBV3-1/TRBV3-2
CDR3nt: TGTGCCAGCAGCCAAGGGCTAGCGGGGGCTTCCTACAATGAGCAGTTCTTC
CDR3aa: CASSQGLAGASYNEQFF

abundance: few
d_gene: -
len: 16
j_gene: TRBJ1-5
v_gene: TRBV7-3
CDR3nt: TGTGCCAGCAGCTTAAATGGACGGGAAGGCAATCAGCCCCAGCATTTT
CDR3aa: CASSLNGREGNQPQHF

abundance: -
d_gene: TRBD2
len: 12
j_gene: TRBJ2-2
v_gene: TRBV6-5
CDR3nt: TGTGCCAGCAGCCTAGCGGCCGGGGAGCTGTTTTTT
CDR3aa: CASSLAAGELFF

abundance: -
d_gene: -
len: 12
j_gene: TRBJ2-1
v_gene: TRBV5-4
CDR3nt: TGTGCCAGCAGCCTTTCAGGGGATGAGCAGTTCTTC
CDR3aa: CASSLSGDEQFF

abundance: -
d_gene: -
len: 14
j_gene: TRBJ1-5
v_gene: TRBV10-3
CDR3nt: TGTGCCATCAGTATGCAGGGTGGCAATCAGCCCCAGCATTTT
CDR3aa: CAISMQGGNQPQHF

abundance: once
d_gene: TRBD1
len: 17
j_gene: TRBJ2-2
v_gene: TRBV19
CDR3nt: TGTGCCAGTAGTATAGTGTTCGGGCAGGGGGCAGCCGGGGAGCTGTTTTTT
CDR3aa: CASSIVFGQGAAGELFF

abundance: -
d_gene: -
len: 15
j_gene: TRBJ2-7
v_gene: TRBV28
CDR3nt: TGTGCCAGCAGTGGGGGGGGCGCGGGAGTAGGGGAGCAGTACTTC
CDR3aa: CASSGGGAGVGEQYF

abundance: -
d_gene: TRBD2
len: 18
j_gene: TRBJ2-3
v_gene: TRBV7-9
CDR3nt: TGTGCCAGCAGCCCGCCGGGAGCGGGAGGACCCACAACAGATACGCAGTATTTT
CDR3aa: CASSPPGAGGPTTDTQYF

abundance: -
d_gene: -
len: 12
j_gene: TRBJ1-1
v_gene: TRBV7-9
CDR3nt: TGTGCCAGCAGCTTACGGGGGACTGAAGCTTTCTTT
CDR3aa: CASSLRGTEAFF

abundance: -
d_gene: TRBD1
len: 15
j_gene: TRBJ2-1
v_gene: TRBV24-1
CDR3nt: TGTGCCACCAGTGATCCGGGACAGGGAGACAATGAGCAGTTCTTC
CDR3aa: CATSDPGQGDNEQFF

abundance: few
d_gene: TRBD1
len: 14
j_gene: TRBJ1-4
v_gene: TRBV5-1
CDR3nt: TGCGCCAGCAGTTCGGGACAGCCTAATGAAAAACTGTTTTTT
CDR3aa: CASSSGQPNEKLFF

abundance: -
d_gene: -
len: 18
j_gene: TRBJ2-1
v_gene: TRBV9
CDR3nt: TGTGCCAGCAGCGTCAATTCTAGGGAAAGCGGAGACTACAATGAGCAGTTCTTC
CDR3aa: CASSVNSRESGDYNEQFF

abundance: -
d_gene: -
len: 16
j_gene: TRBJ1-4
v_gene: TRBV7-2
CDR3nt: TGTGCCAGCAGCTTGGGGGTGGTGCAGGGAGGAGAAAAACTGTTTTTT
CDR3aa: CASSLGVVQGGEKLFF

abundance: -
d_gene: -
len: 14
j_gene: TRBJ2-4
v_gene: TRBV27
CDR3nt: TGTGCCAGCAGAAAGTGGGGGACAAACAACATTCAGTACTTC
CDR3aa: CASRKWGTNNIQYF

abundance: -
d_gene: -
len: 14
j_gene: TRBJ1-4
v_gene: TRBV11-1
CDR3nt: TGTGCCAGCAGCTTCGGGGGTGAAGAAGAAAAACTGTTTTTT
CDR3aa: CASSFGGEEEKLFF

abundance: -
d_gene: TRBD1
len: 13
j_gene: TRBJ2-5
v_gene: TRBV10-3
CDR3nt: TGTGCCATCAGTAAAACAGGGGGGGAGACCCAGTACTTC
CDR3aa: CAISKTGGETQYF

abundance: -
d_gene: TRBD2
len: 15
j_gene: TRBJ2-1
v_gene: TRBV19
CDR3nt: TGTGCCAGTAGGCCGGGGGCTAGCGGGCATAATGAGCAGTTCTTC
CDR3aa: CASRPGASGHNEQFF

abundance: -
d_gene: -
len: 14
j_gene: TRBJ2-3
v_gene: TRBV7-9
CDR3nt: TGTGCCAGCAGCTTACCAGACACATCAGATACGCAGTATTTT
CDR3aa: CASSLPDTSDTQYF

abundance: -
d_gene: TRBD1
len: 13
j_gene: TRBJ1-1
v_gene: TRBV29-1
CDR3nt: TGCAGCGCCCGGGACAGGGATATTACTGAAGCTTTCTTT
CDR3aa: CSARDRDITEAFF

abundance: -
d_gene: -
len: 14
j_gene: TRBJ2-2
v_gene: TRBV27
CDR3nt: TGTGCCAGCGGTCCCTGGGGAGTAACCGGGGAGCTGTTTTTT
CDR3aa: CASGPWGVTGELFF

abundance: -
d_gene: TRBD2
len: 14
j_gene: TRBJ2-7
v_gene: TRBV19
CDR3nt: TGTGCCAGTGAGGCGGGAGGCGCGAGGGGCGAGCAGTACTTC
CDR3aa: CASEAGGARGEQYF

abundance: -
d_gene: TRBD2
len: 14
j_gene: TRBJ2-3
v_gene: TRBV5-1
CDR3nt: TGCGCCAGCAGCCATGTGGGGGGGACGGATACGCAGTATTTT
CDR3aa: CASSHVGGTDTQYF

abundance: -
d_gene: -
len: 12
j_gene: TRBJ2-7
v_gene: TRBV11-2
CDR3nt: TGTGCCAGCAGCCTCCAGGACTACGAGCAGTACTTC
CDR3aa: CASSLQDYEQYF

abundance: -
d_gene: TRBD1
len: 13
j_gene: TRBJ1-4
v_gene: TRBV28
CDR3nt: TGTGCCAGCAGTTTGGTGGGACAGGAAAAACTGTTTTTT
CDR3aa: CASSLVGQEKLFF

abundance: -
d_gene: TRBD1
len: 14
j_gene: TRBJ2-7
v_gene: TRBV2
CDR3nt: TGTGCCAGCAGTGCTGAGGGGGCCTCCTACGAGCAGTACTTC
CDR3aa: CASSAEGASYEQYF

abundance: -
d_gene: TRBD1
len: 17
j_gene: TRBJ2-6
v_gene: TRBV5-1
CDR3nt: TGCGCCAGCAGCTTGGACACAGGGGGCGCTGGGGCCAACGTCCTGACTTTC
CDR3aa: CASSLDTGGAGANVLTF

abundance: -
d_gene: -
len: 11
j_gene: TRBJ2-3
v_gene: TRBV7-2
CDR3nt: TGTGCCAGCAGTCGGGGAGATACGCAGTATTTT
CDR3aa: CASSRGDTQYF

abundance: -
d_gene: -
len: 15
j_gene: TRBJ1-4
v_gene: TRBV28
CDR3nt: TGTGCCAGCAGTTCATCCGGGACTAATGGGGAAAAACTGTTTTTT
CDR3aa: CASSSSGTNGEKLFF

abundance: once
d_gene: -
len: 16
j_gene: TRBJ2-3
v_gene: TRBV11-2
CDR3nt: TGTGCCAGCAGCTTAAATGGGGCATTGGGCACAGATACGCAGTATTTT
CDR3aa: CASSLNGALGTDTQYF

abundance: -
d_gene: -
len: 14
j_gene: TRBJ1-1
v_gene: TRBV2
CDR3nt: TGTGCCAGCTTAGAGGCGGCCATGAACACTGAAGCTTTCTTT
CDR3aa: CASLEAAMNTEAFF

abundance: -
d_gene: -
len: 15
j_gene: TRBJ1-4
v_gene: TRBV10-3
CDR3nt: TGTGCCATCAGTGACTCTGACAGGTTCAATGAAAAACTGTTTTTT
CDR3aa: CAISDSDRFNEKLFF

abundance: -
d_gene: TRBD1
len: 16
j_gene: TRBJ2-5
v_gene: TRBV28
CDR3nt: TGTGCCAGCAGTTTACTATTGGACAGGGGTCAAGAGACCCAGTACTTC
CDR3aa: CASSLLLDRGQETQYF

abundance: -
d_gene: -
len: 14
j_gene: TRBJ1-3
v_gene: TRBV3-1/TRBV3-2
CDR3nt: TGTGCCAGCAGCCAGGGGGCAAATGGAAACACCATATATTTT
CDR3aa: CASSQGANGNTIYF

abundance: -
d_gene: -
len: 14
j_gene: TRBJ2-3
v_gene: TRBV4-3
CDR3nt: TGCGCCAGCAGCCAAGGGGCTAGCTCCGTGACGCAGTATTTT
CDR3aa: CASSQGASSVTQYF

abundance: -
d_gene: TRBD1
len: 16
j_gene: TRBJ1-5
v_gene: TRBV4-1
CDR3nt: TGCGCCAGCAGCCAAGAGATGGGACAGGGCAATCAGCCCCAGCATTTT
CDR3aa: CASSQEMGQGNQPQHF